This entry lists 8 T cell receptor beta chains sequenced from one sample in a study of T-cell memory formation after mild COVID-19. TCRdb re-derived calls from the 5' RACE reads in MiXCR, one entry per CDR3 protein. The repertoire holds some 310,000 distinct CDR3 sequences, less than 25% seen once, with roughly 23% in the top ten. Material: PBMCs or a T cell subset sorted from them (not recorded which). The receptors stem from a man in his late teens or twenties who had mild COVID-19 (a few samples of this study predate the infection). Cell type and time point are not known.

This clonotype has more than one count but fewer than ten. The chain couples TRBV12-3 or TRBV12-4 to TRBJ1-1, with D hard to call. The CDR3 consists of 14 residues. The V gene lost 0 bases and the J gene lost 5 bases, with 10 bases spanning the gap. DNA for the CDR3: TGTGCCAGCAGTTTAGCCCCGTTGGGAACTGAAGCTTTCTTT. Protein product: CASSLAPLGTEAFF.

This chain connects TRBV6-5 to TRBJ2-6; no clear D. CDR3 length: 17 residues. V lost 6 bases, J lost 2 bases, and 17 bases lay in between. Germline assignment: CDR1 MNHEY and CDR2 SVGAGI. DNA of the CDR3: TGTGCCAGCAGCCTCGACCCCGTAAGGACTGGGGCCAACGTCCTGACTTTC. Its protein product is CASSLDPVRTGANVLTF.

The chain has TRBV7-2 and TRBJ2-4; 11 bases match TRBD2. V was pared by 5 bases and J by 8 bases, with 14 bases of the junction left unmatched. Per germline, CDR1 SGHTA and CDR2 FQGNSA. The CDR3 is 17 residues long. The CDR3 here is CASSPGLAGLGGDIQYF. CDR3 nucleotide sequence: TGTGCCAGCAGCCCTGGACTAGCGGGCCTGGGCGGGGACATTCAGTACTTC.

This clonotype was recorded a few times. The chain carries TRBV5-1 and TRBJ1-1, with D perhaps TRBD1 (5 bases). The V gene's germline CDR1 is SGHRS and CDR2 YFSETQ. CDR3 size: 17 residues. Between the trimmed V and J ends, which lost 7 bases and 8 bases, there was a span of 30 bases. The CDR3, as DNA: TGCGCCAGCTTCTTGGACCCGCATACCGTGGACCGGACAGAAGCTTTCTTT. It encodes CASFLDPHTVDRTEAFF.

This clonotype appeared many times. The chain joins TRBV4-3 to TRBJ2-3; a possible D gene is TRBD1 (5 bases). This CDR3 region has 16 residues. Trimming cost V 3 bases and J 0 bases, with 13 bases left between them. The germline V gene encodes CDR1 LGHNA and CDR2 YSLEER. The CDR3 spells CASSQLGHSSTDTQYF. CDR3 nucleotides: TGCGCCAGCAGCCAGTTGGGGCACTCGAGCACAGATACGCAGTATTTT.

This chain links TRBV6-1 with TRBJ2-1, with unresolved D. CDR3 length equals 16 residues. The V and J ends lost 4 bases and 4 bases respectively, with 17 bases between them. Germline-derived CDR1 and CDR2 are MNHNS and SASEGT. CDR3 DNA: TGTGCCAGCAGTGTCCCCCGACTGGATCGTTACAATGAGCAGTTCTTC. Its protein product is CASSVPRLDRYNEQFF.

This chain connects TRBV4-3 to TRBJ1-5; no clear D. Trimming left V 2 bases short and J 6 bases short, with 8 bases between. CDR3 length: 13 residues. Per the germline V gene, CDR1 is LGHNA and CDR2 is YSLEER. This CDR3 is CASSQMQSQPQHF. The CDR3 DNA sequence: TGCGCCAGCAGCCAAATGCAGAGTCAGCCCCAGCATTTT.

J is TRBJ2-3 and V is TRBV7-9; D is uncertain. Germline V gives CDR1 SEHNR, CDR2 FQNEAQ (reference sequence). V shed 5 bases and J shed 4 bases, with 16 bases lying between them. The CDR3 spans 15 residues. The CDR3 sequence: CASSKGPSSPDTQYF. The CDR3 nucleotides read TGTGCCAGCAGCAAAGGACCCAGCAGCCCAGATACGCAGTATTTT. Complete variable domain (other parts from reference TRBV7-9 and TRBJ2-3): DTGVSQNPRHKITKRGQNVTFRCDPISEHNRLYWYRQTLGQGPEFLTYFQNEAQLEKSRLLSDRFSAERPKGSFSTLEIQRTEQGDSAMYLCASSKGPSSPDTQYFGPGTRLTVL.